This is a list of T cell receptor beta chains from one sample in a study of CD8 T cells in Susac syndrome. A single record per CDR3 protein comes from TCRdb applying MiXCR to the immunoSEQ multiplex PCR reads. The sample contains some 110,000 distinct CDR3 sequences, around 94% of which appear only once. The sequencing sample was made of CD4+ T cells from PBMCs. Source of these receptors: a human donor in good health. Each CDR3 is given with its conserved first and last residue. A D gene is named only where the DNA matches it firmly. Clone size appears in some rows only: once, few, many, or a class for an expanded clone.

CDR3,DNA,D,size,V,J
CASGSSGYNYEQHF,TGCGCCAGCGGATCTAGCGGTTATAACTACGAGCAGCACTTC,TRBD2,.,TRBV5-1,TRBJ2-7
CASSPPMGLAGTDTQYF,TGTGCCAGCTCACCACCTATGGGACTAGCGGGCACAGATACGCAGTATTTT,TRBD2,.,TRBV18,TRBJ2-3
CASSLAPELYNEQFF,TGCGCCAGCAGCTTGGCCCCAGAACTGTACAATGAGCAGTTCTTC,.,.,TRBV5-1,TRBJ2-1
CASSSWDTGGISYNEQFF,TGTGCCAGCAGTTCCTGGGACACTGGGGGGATATCCTACAATGAGCAGTTCTTC,.,.,TRBV27,TRBJ2-1
CAWSVDGNTIYF,TGTGCCTGGAGTGTGGACGGAAACACCATATATTTT,.,.,TRBV30,TRBJ1-3
CASSLGDRVYGYTF,TGTGCCAGCAGCTTAGGGGACAGGGTGTATGGCTACACCTTC,TRBD1,.,TRBV7-9,TRBJ1-2
CASTPVTGELFF,TGTGCCAGCACCCCGGTGACCGGGGAGCTGTTTTTT,.,.,TRBV7-9,TRBJ2-2
CASSPYLRTGQPSGNTIYF,TGTGCCAGCAGTCCTTACCTCCGAACAGGGCAACCCTCTGGAAACACCATATATTTT,.,once,TRBV6-1,TRBJ1-3
CASSTLAGGPDEQYF,TGTGCCAGCAGCACGCTAGCGGGAGGGCCGGACGAGCAGTACTTC,TRBD2,.,TRBV5-4,TRBJ2-7
CAISPQGPTQYF,TGTGCCATCAGCCCCCAGGGGCCTACGCAGTATTTT,.,.,TRBV10-3,TRBJ2-3
CAISESGRRQAYEQYF,TGTGCCATCAGTGAGTCAGGGAGGAGACAGGCCTACGAGCAGTACTTC,.,.,TRBV10-3,TRBJ2-7
CASSLDRWEAYEQYF,TGTGCCAGCAGCCTGGACAGGTGGGAAGCCTACGAGCAGTACTTC,TRBD1,.,TRBV7-2,TRBJ2-7
CATAGLAGAPEQFF,TGTGCCACCGCGGGACTAGCGGGAGCGCCGGAGCAGTTCTTC,TRBD2,.,TRBV2,TRBJ2-1
CASSTGTSGTYNEQFF,TGTGCCAGCAGTACCGGGACTAGCGGGACCTACAATGAGCAGTTCTTC,TRBD2,.,TRBV6-2/TRBV6-3,TRBJ2-1
CASSQGILEEQYF,TGTGCCAGCAGCCAAGGAATCTTGGAGGAGCAGTACTTC,.,.,TRBV14,TRBJ2-7
CASSPPGGTYNEQFF,TGTGCCAGCAGCCCCCCTGGGGGCACCTACAATGAGCAGTTCTTC,.,few,TRBV7-9,TRBJ2-1
CATVERTEKEAQYF,TGTGCCACCGTCGAAAGGACAGAGAAAGAGGCCCAGTACTTC,.,.,TRBV6-2/TRBV6-3,TRBJ2-5
CASSFGFPYEQYF,TGTGCCAGCAGTTTTGGATTTCCCTACGAGCAGTACTTC,.,once,TRBV12-3/TRBV12-4,TRBJ2-7
CASSPGSGDYGYTF,TGTGCCAGCAGCCCCGGCTCGGGTGACTATGGCTACACCTTC,.,once,TRBV7-2,TRBJ1-2
CAITDVYIDTQYF,TGTGCCATCACCGACGTTTATATAGATACGCAGTATTTT,.,.,TRBV10-3,TRBJ2-3
CASTLSQGYTGELFF,TGTGCCAGCACCCTAAGTCAGGGCTACACCGGGGAGCTGTTTTTT,.,.,TRBV12-3/TRBV12-4,TRBJ2-2
CSVSGGSSYNEQFF,TGCAGCGTTAGCGGGGGGAGCTCCTACAATGAGCAGTTCTTC,TRBD2,once,TRBV29-1,TRBJ2-1
CASALWDLPYEQYF,TGTGCTAGTGCATTGTGGGACCTACCCTACGAGCAGTACTTC,.,.,TRBV12-5,TRBJ2-7
CASSHQLGSSRTDTQYF,TGTGCCAGCAGCCACCAGCTAGGATCTTCACGCACAGATACGCAGTATTTT,.,.,TRBV14,TRBJ2-3